The source of this T cell receptor beta chain is a study of OX40 agonist ivuxolimab in advanced cancers. Study as a whole: Dose-escalation patients' cancers were hepatocellular carcinoma, melanoma, renal cell or head and neck cancer. Therapy given before enrollment (anti-PD-1, anti-PD-L1 or anti-CTLA-4) was allowed, and roughly 41% had some.

The V gene's germline CDR1 is SGDLS and CDR2 YYNGEE. The length of the CDR3 is 11 residues. V lost 4 bases, J lost 6 bases, and 6 bases lay in between. Drawing of blood for sampling happened at baseline, at cycle 4 day 1, and at cycle 7 day 1. Sequencing used immunoSEQ multiplex PCR; TCRdb keeps in-frame clones, though not all of them. The table records 35,000 to 40,000 clones, around 82% of them present only once. Comment on this clone: Its specificity is not known.

Study results and caveats: It was also the case that some nonresponders had low normalized T-cell clonal expansion.

This sequence was found in an adult with an advanced solid tumor such as melanoma, head and neck, liver or kidney cancer. V is TRBV9 and J is TRBJ2-3, with D perhaps matching TRBD1 or TRBD2 (5 bases each). The sequencing here drew on CD4+ or CD8+ T cells sorted from blood, taken in a trial of the OX40 agonist ivuxolimab. CDR3 DNA: TGTGCCAGCAGCTGGGGGGATACGCAGTATTTT. Protein product: CASSWGDTQYF.